This T cell receptor (beta chain) originates from a study of cytomegalovirus exposure and HLA in healthy donors. Regarding the study as a whole: Earlier findings revealed that most TCR beta V segments proved productive either about 87% or about 30% of the time.

As for this clone: What it binds is not known.

The PCR had 60 Vbeta and 13 Jbeta primers. Some clones are missing from TCRdb's copy, which holds only in-frame ones; the method was immunoSEQ multiplex PCR. Of around 200,000 clones listed, around 81% are singletons. The source of this sequence is a woman in her thirties in good health and CMV-seropositive. The sample consisted of PBMCs.

CDR3 amino acids: CASSGDKSYQPQHF. In DNA, the CDR3 is TGTGCCAGCAGTGGGGACAAGAGCTACCAGCCCCAGCATTTT. This chain connects TRBV6-1 to TRBJ1-5, with D tentatively TRBD1 (6 bases). V shed 4 bases and J shed 7 bases, with 14 bases lying between them. CDR3 length: 14 residues. Germline V gives CDR1 MNHNS, CDR2 SASEGT.